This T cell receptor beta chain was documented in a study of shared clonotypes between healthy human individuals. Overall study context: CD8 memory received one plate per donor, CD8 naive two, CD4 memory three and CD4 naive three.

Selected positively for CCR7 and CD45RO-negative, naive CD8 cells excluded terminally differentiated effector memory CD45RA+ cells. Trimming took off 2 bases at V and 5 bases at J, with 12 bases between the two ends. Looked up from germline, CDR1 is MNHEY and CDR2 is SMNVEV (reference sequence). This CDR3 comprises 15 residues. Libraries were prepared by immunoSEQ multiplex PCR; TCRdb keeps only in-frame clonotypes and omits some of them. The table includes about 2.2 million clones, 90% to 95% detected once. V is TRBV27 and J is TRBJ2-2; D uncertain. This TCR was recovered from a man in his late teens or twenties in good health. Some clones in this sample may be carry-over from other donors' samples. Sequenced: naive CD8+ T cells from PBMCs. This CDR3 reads CASSLIVGTTGELFF. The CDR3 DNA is TGTGCCAGCAGTTTAATAGTAGGAACGACCGGGGAGCTGTTTTTT.